This T cell receptor (beta chain) was captured in a study of breast tumors, draining lymph nodes, adjacent tissues. This clonotype was seen many times. Its matching antigen is unknown. MiXCR was run by TCRdb on the multiplex PCR reads, yielding one entry per CDR3 protein. The sample lists 120,000 or so distinct CDR3 sequences, just under 20% occurring once. Findings and limits, study-wide: Tumor TCR diversity was below lymph nodes but above nontumor tissue. Luminal-like breast cancer showed significantly greater tumor-nontumor repertoire similarity than basal-like breast cancer did.

CDR1 is ENHRY, CDR2 SYGVKD, per germline. V was shortened by 2 bases and J by 0 bases, with 13 bases between the two germline ends. The CDR3 length is 16 residues. The lymph nodes were axillary draining lymph nodes from breast cancer patients. The genes are TRBV10-3 and TRBJ2-5; the D gene is possibly TRBD1 (6 bases). The sequence was collected from a female donor with breast cancer. Some clones in this sample may be carry-over from other donors' samples. Material: axillary lymph node tissue. CDR3 region: CAISEGRGVYQETQYF. DNA of the CDR3: TGTGCCATCAGTGAGGGCAGGGGTGTGTACCAAGAGACCCAGTACTTC.